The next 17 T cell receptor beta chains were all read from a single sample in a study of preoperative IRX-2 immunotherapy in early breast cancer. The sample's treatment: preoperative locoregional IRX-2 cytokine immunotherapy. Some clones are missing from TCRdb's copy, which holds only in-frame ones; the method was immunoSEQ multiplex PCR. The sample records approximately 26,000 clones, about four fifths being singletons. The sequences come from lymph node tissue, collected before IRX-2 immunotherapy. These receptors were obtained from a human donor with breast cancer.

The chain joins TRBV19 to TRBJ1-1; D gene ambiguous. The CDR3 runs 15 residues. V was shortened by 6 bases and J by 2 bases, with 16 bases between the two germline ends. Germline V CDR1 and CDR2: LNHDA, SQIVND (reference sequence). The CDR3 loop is CASRSQGSPNTEAFF. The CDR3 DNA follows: TGTGCCAGTAGGTCCCAAGGAAGCCCCAACACTGAAGCTTTCTTT.

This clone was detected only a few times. CDR3 residues: CASSQRTGSGEQYF. In nucleotides, the CDR3 is TGTGCCAGCAGCCAGAGGACAGGGAGTGGGGAGCAGTACTTC. J is TRBJ2-7 and V is TRBV11-3, with 8 bases aligning to TRBD1. Germline lookup yields CDR1 SGHNT and CDR2 YENEEA. The trim removed 5 bases at V and 7 bases at J, leaving 10 bases unmatched. The CDR3 loop spans 14 amino acids. Full variable domain (rest looked up from reference TRBV11-3 and TRBJ2-7): EAGVVQSPRYKIIEKKQPVAFWCNPISGHNTLYWYLQNLGQGPELLIRYENEEAVDDSQLPKDRFSAERLKGVDSTLKIQPAELGDSAVYLCASSQRTGSGEQYFGPGTRLTVT.

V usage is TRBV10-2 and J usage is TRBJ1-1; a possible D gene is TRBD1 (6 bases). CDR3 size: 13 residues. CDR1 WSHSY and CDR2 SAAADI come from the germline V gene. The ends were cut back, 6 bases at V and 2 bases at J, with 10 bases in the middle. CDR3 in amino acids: CASREQGNTEAFF. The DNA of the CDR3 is TGCGCCAGCAGAGAACAGGGTAACACTGAAGCTTTCTTT.

Written as DNA, the CDR3 is TGTGCCAGCTCACCCACCCCATTCGGGGGACGGCCGTCTTCCTACGAGCAGTACTTC. This codes for CASSPTPFGGRPSSYEQYF. This chain links TRBV18 with TRBJ2-7; TRBD2 might be the D (6 bases). The CDR3 spans 19 residues. Trimming pared 3 bases from V and 1 base from J, leaving 25 bases between. Germline loops: CDR1 KGHSH, CDR2 LQKENI. Full variable domain (outside the CDR3, taken from reference TRBV18 and TRBJ2-7): NAGVMQNPRHLVRRRGQEARLRCSPMKGHSHVYWYRQLPEEGLKFMVYLQKENIIDESGMPKERFSAEFPKEGPSILRIQQVVRGDSAAYFCASSPTPFGGRPSSYEQYFGPGTRLTVT.

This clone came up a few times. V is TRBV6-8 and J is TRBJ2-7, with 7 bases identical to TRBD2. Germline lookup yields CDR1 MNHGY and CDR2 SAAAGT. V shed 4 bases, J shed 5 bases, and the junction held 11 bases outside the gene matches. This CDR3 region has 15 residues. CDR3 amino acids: CASSSGTTLGNEQYF. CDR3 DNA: TGTGCCAGCAGTTCGGGGACTACCTTGGGGAACGAGCAGTACTTC.

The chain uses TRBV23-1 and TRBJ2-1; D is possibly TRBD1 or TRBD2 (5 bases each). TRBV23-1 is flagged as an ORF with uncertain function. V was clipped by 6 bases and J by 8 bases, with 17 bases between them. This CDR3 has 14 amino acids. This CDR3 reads CASSSRGGPDEQFF. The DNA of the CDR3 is TGCGCCAGCAGCTCCCGGGGCGGTCCCGATGAGCAGTTCTTC.

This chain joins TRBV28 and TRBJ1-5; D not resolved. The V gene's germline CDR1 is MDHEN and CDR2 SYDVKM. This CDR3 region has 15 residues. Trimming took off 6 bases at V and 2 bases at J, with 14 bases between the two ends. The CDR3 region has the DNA TGTGCCAGCAGCCGTGCGATAGTGGGCAATCAGCCCCAGCATTTT. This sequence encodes CASSRAIVGNQPQHF.

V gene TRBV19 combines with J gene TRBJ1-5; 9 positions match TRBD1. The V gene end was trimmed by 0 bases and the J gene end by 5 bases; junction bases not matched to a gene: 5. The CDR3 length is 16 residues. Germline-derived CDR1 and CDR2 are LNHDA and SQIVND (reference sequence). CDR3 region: CASSIDGTGYHQPQHF. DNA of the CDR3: TGTGCCAGTAGTATAGATGGGACAGGGTATCATCAGCCCCAGCATTTT.

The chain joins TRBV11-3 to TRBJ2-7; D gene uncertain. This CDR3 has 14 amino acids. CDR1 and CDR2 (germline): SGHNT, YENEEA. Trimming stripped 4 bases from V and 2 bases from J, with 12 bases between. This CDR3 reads CASSSGVATYEQYF. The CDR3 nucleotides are TGTGCCAGCAGCTCTGGGGTCGCAACCTACGAGCAGTACTTC.

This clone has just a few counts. The CDR3 DNA sequence: TGTGCCAGCAGTGCGCAGACAGGGGAGGGCAATCAGCCCCAGCATTTT. This encodes CASSAQTGEGNQPQHF. The J gene is TRBJ1-5, the V gene TRBV28; the match to TRBD1 covers 8 bases. The J segment lost 2 bases and the V segment lost 5 bases, leaving 8 bases of the junction unmatched. This CDR3 has 16 residues. The V gene's germline CDR1 is MDHEN and CDR2 SYDVKM. The variable domain in full, completed from reference TRBV28 and TRBJ1-5, reads DVKVTQSSRYLVKRTGEKVFLECVQDMDHENMFWYRQDPGLGLRLIYFSYDVKMKEKGDIPEGYSVSREKKERFSLILESASTNQTSMYLCASSAQTGEGNQPQHFGDGTRLSIL.

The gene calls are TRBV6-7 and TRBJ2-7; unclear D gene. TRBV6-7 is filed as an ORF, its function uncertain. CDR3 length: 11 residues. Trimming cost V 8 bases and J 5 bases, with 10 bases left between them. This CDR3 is CASGLPHEQYF. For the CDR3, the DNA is TGTGCCAGCGGCCTACCCCACGAGCAGTACTTC.

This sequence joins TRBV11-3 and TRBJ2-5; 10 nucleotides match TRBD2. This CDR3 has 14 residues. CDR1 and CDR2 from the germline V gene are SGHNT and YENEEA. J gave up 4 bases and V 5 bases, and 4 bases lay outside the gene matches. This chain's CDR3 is CASSATSGVETQYF. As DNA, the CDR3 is TGTGCCAGCAGCGCCACTAGCGGGGTAGAGACCCAGTACTTC.

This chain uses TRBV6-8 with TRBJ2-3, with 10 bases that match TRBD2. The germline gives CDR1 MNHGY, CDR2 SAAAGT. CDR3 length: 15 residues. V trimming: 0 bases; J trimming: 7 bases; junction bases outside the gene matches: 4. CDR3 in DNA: TGTGCCAGCAGTTACTCCGAACTAGCGGGGTATACGCAGTATTTT. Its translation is CASSYSELAGYTQYF.

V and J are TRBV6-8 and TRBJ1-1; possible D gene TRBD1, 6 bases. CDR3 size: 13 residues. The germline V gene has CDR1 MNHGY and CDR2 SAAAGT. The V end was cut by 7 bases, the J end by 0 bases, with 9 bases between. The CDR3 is CASKGGMNTEAFF. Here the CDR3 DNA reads TGTGCCAGCAAGGGGGGAATGAACACTGAAGCTTTCTTT.

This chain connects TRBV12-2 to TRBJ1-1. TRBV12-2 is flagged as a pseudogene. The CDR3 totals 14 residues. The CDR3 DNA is TGTGCCAGTAGAGCTGGACTGGTGAACACTGAAGCTTTCTTT. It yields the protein CASRAGLVNTEAFF.

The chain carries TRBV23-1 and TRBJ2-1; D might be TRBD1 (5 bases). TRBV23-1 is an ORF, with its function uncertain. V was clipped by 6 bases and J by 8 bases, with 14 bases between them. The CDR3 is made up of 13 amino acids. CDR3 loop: CASSLGPTDEQFF. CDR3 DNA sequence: TGCGCCAGCAGCTTGGGGCCTACCGATGAGCAGTTCTTC.

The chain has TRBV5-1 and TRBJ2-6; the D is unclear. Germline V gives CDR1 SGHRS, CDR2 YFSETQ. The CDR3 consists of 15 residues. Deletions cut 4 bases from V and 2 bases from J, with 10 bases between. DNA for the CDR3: TGCGCCAGCAGCGCTCCATTTACTGGGGCCAACGTCCTGACTTTC. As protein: CASSAPFTGANVLTF.